This TCR beta chain emerged from a study of TIL therapy for anti-PD-1-resistant metastatic lung cancer. The time point was: pre-treatment sample, taken before nivolumab and TIL therapy. CDR3 length: 17 residues. Germline assignment: CDR1 SGHNT and CDR2 YYREEE (reference sequence). The ends lost 3 bases at V and 4 bases at J; junction bases unmatched: 13. This was the immunoSEQ v3 assay. Sequencing depth was 1.5 million to 2 million read pairs for survey level, about 5-6 million for deep. The table came from immunoSEQ multiplex PCR; TCRdb's copy has only in-frame clones and leaves some out. The table includes about 50,000 clones, around 80% detected once.

The chain joins TRBV5-4 to TRBJ2-5; 9 bases line up with TRBD2. The clonotype was recovered from a woman between 25 and 85 years old with non-small cell lung cancer. Sequences were derived from blood, sampled at baseline. The CDR3 DNA is TGTGCCAGCAGCTCCGGGGGGCTAGCGGGGTTGACAGAGACCCAGTACTTC. It yields the protein CASSSGGLAGLTETQYF.